Given below is one T cell receptor beta chain in context. These data come from a study of blood T cell repertoires in COVID-19. This CDR3 has 13 amino acids. V shed 5 bases and J shed 7 bases, with 14 bases lying between them. Looked up from germline, CDR1 is SGHTA and CDR2 is FQGNSA. Method: immunoSEQ multiplex PCR; TCRdb's copy keeps in-frame clones and lacks some. This sample has over 200,000 clones, with roughly 80% found just once. Sequencing used peripheral blood. The source is a human donor in a cohort sampled during active COVID-19. This chain links TRBV7-2 with TRBJ1-2, with a weak D call TRBD1 (6 bases). The CDR3 loop reads CASSGQGIGGYTF. The DNA for the CDR3 is TGTGCCAGCAGCGGGCAGGGGATAGGTGGCTACACCTTC.